The text below deals with one T cell receptor beta chain. Antigen unknown. The CDR3 has 18 amino acids. V gave up 1 base and J gave up 5 bases; unmatched junction bases: 11. Germline CDR1 and CDR2: MDHEN and SYDVKM. This sample was taken from a study of cytomegalovirus exposure and HLA in healthy donors. General study findings and limits: Testing in vitro showed a few CMV-associated chains specific for CMV antigens. Cytomegalovirus association was assigned to about 150 TCR beta chains. A classifier reportedly called cytomegalovirus status with high sensitivity and specificity.

Clones were read by immunoSEQ multiplex PCR, and TCRdb kept only the in-frame ones, dropping some. The sample holds tens of thousands of clones, approximately 95% seen once. Sequenced sample: PBMCs. This TCR was recovered from a man aged 18 to 35 in good health and CMV-seropositive. V is TRBV28 and J is TRBJ2-7; 13 nucleotides align to TRBD2. The CDR3 DNA reads TGTGCCAGCAGTTTATTTTTGAGGGGACTAGCGGGAAGTAACGAGCAGTACTTC. As protein: CASSLFLRGLAGSNEQYF.